This T cell receptor beta chain was recorded in a study of T cells expressing NK-cell markers. Study summary: Repertoire data for TCR beta were derived from sorted T cells (CD3+CD56+NKG2C+, CD3+CD56+NKG2C- and CD3+CD56-NKG2C+). Just one sequenced donor of eight was HCMV-seronegative, while seven were seropositive.

The CDR3 loop spans 16 amino acids. 5'RACE template switching with UMIs generated TCR beta cDNA. TCRdb reanalyzed the 5' RACE reads and collapses them to one entry per CDR3 protein, without DNA. The listing contains some 150,000 distinct CDR3 sequences. This TCR was recovered from a man aged 18 to 30 in good health. The material sequenced was blood T cells: a sorted CD56 or NKG2C T cell subset, CD4+ or CD8+ T cells, or bulk PBMC T cells (not recorded which). The chain carries TRBV12-3 or TRBV12-4 and TRBJ2-3; the D gene TCRdb calls, TRBD1, cannot be checked with no DNA. CDR3: CASSLLDRDGTDTQYF.